These T cell receptor beta chains were read from a single sample in a study of blood T cell repertoires in COVID-19. Assay used: immunoSEQ multiplex PCR; TCRdb lists only in-frame clones, some missing. The sample shows around 360,000 clones, 87% of them seen only once. Sequenced input: PBMCs or T cells enriched from blood (not recorded which). These receptors were obtained from a middle-aged man in a cohort exposed to, infected with or recovered from COVID-19 (not recorded which). The CDR3 runs from the conserved cysteine through the conserved F or W. Fields, in order: D gene, J gene, V gene, clone size, CDR3 protein, CDR3 DNA. D genes are given only for firm matches. Expanded clones get a size class; other rows say once, few or many, or leave the size out.

D: TRBD1
J: TRBJ2-5
V: TRBV7-9
size: -
CDR3: CASSLAGQGGETQYF
DNA: TGTGCCAGCAGCTTAGCGGGACAGGGGGGAGAGACCCAGTACTTC

D: TRBD1
J: TRBJ2-2
V: TRBV3-1/TRBV3-2
size: -
CDR3: CASSLNYRDRGATGELFF
DNA: TGTGCCAGCAGCCTCAACTACCGGGACAGGGGGGCCACCGGGGAGCTGTTTTTT

D: -
J: TRBJ2-7
V: TRBV27
size: -
CDR3: CASSLLAGTYEQYF
DNA: TGTGCCAGCAGTTTATTGGCGGGCACCTACGAGCAGTACTTC

D: -
J: TRBJ2-7
V: TRBV7-8
size: -
CDR3: CASSLGGDTYEQYF
DNA: TGTGCCAGCAGCTTAGGTGGGGACACCTACGAGCAGTACTTC

D: TRBD1
J: TRBJ2-7
V: TRBV28
size: -
CDR3: CASGGQGGGYEQYF
DNA: TGTGCCAGCGGGGGACAGGGGGGCGGTTACGAGCAGTACTTC

D: -
J: TRBJ1-2
V: TRBV5-1
size: -
CDR3: CASSLGTGYNGYTF
DNA: TGCGCCAGCAGCTTGGGAACAGGGTATAATGGCTACACCTTC

D: TRBD2
J: TRBJ2-3
V: TRBV10-3
size: -
CDR3: CAISTGSGLAGENTQYF
DNA: TGTGCCATATCGACAGGGTCCGGACTAGCGGGAGAAAATACGCAGTATTTT

D: TRBD2
J: TRBJ2-7
V: TRBV28
size: -
CDR3: CASSPPTSGRREQYF
DNA: TGTGCCAGCAGTCCACCGACTAGCGGGAGGCGCGAGCAGTACTTC

D: -
J: TRBJ1-1
V: TRBV2
size: -
CDR3: CASINQGLGEAFF
DNA: TGTGCCAGCATAAATCAGGGGCTGGGGGAAGCTTTCTTT

D: TRBD1
J: TRBJ2-3
V: TRBV2
size: -
CDR3: CASSEAGQGFTDTQYF
DNA: TGTGCCAGCAGTGAAGCCGGACAGGGGTTTACAGATACGCAGTATTTT

D: TRBD1
J: TRBJ2-1
V: TRBV27
size: -
CDR3: CASSLSGDRAPFF
DNA: TGTGCCAGCAGTTTATCAGGGGACAGGGCACCTTTCTTC

D: TRBD2
J: TRBJ2-1
V: TRBV18
size: -
CDR3: CASSPFLAGDYNEQFF
DNA: TGTGCCAGCTCGCCGTTCCTAGCGGGAGACTACAATGAGCAGTTCTTC

D: TRBD1
J: TRBJ2-7
V: TRBV7-2
size: -
CDR3: CASSLLTGGSYEQYF
DNA: TGTGCCAGCAGCTTATTAACAGGGGGGTCCTACGAGCAGTACTTC

D: TRBD2
J: TRBJ2-1
V: TRBV6-2/TRBV6-3
size: -
CDR3: CASSYFGREIYEQFF
DNA: TGTGCCAGCAGTTACTTCGGGAGGGAAATATATGAGCAGTTCTTC

D: -
J: TRBJ1-1
V: TRBV13
size: -
CDR3: CASSTRTKVNTEAFF
DNA: TGTGCCAGCAGCACTCGGACAAAAGTGAACACTGAAGCTTTCTTT

D: -
J: TRBJ1-1
V: TRBV14
size: -
CDR3: CASSSLTVLNTEAFF
DNA: TGTGCCAGCAGCTCGTTGACAGTTCTGAACACTGAAGCTTTCTTT

D: TRBD1
J: TRBJ1-3
V: TRBV5-1
size: -
CDR3: CASSRDSSGNTIYF
DNA: TGCGCCAGCAGCCGGGACAGCTCTGGAAACACCATATATTTT

D: -
J: TRBJ2-2
V: TRBV5-4
size: few
CDR3: CASSLATPNTGELFF
DNA: TGTGCCAGCAGCTTGGCGACACCGAACACCGGGGAGCTGTTTTTT

D: -
J: TRBJ1-3
V: TRBV19
size: -
CDR3: CASSPQARVSGNTIYF
DNA: TGTGCCAGTAGTCCTCAGGCCCGCGTCTCTGGAAACACCATATATTTT

D: -
J: TRBJ1-4
V: TRBV29-1
size: -
CDR3: CSVRRGSGEKLFF
DNA: TGCAGCGTGAGACGGGGATCGGGAGAAAAACTGTTTTTT

D: TRBD2
J: TRBJ2-7
V: TRBV7-3
size: -
CDR3: CASSKSGSGNEQYF
DNA: TGTGCCAGCAGCAAAAGCGGGAGCGGCAACGAGCAGTACTTC

D: -
J: TRBJ2-1
V: TRBV30
size: few
CDR3: CAWSARNEQFF
DNA: TGTGCCTGGAGTGCTAGGAATGAGCAGTTCTTC

D: TRBD1
J: TRBJ1-4
V: TRBV28
size: -
CDR3: CASSRDRGREKLFF
DNA: TGTGCCAGCAGTAGGGACAGGGGGCGTGAAAAACTGTTTTTT

D: -
J: TRBJ2-3
V: TRBV5-4
size: -
CDR3: CASSFPAATDTQYF
DNA: TGTGCCAGCAGCTTCCCAGCGGCCACAGATACGCAGTATTTT

D: TRBD2
J: TRBJ2-7
V: TRBV11-2
size: -
CDR3: CASSLGLAGSSYEQYF
DNA: TGTGCCAGCAGCTTAGGACTAGCGGGTAGCTCCTACGAGCAGTACTTC

D: TRBD1
J: TRBJ2-5
V: TRBV10-1
size: -
CDR3: CASSARGQETQYF
DNA: TGCGCCAGCAGTGCCAGGGGGCAGGAGACCCAGTACTTC

D: -
J: TRBJ2-5
V: TRBV9
size: -
CDR3: CASSVGGETQYF
DNA: TGTGCCAGCAGTGTGGGGGGAGAGACCCAGTACTTC

D: TRBD1
J: TRBJ1-1
V: TRBV5-1
size: -
CDR3: CASSTGQGGTEAFF
DNA: TGCGCCAGCAGCACTGGACAGGGGGGCACTGAAGCTTTCTTT

D: TRBD1
J: TRBJ2-1
V: TRBV5-4
size: -
CDR3: CASSLRQGAEDIINEQFF
DNA: TGTGCCAGCAGCTTGAGACAGGGGGCGGAAGACATAATCAATGAGCAGTTCTTC

D: TRBD1
J: TRBJ1-6
V: TRBV6-5
size: -
CDR3: CASRVRDSHSPLHF
DNA: TGTGCCAGCAGGGTCAGGGACAGCCATTCACCCCTCCACTTT

D: -
J: TRBJ2-7
V: TRBV3-1/TRBV3-2
size: -
CDR3: CASSQVGGRPNEQYF
DNA: TGTGCCAGCAGCCAAGTTGGAGGGAGGCCAAACGAGCAGTACTTC

D: TRBD2
J: TRBJ2-6
V: TRBV5-1
size: -
CDR3: CASSGTSGSKPGANVLTF
DNA: TGCGCCAGCAGCGGGACTAGCGGGAGTAAACCTGGGGCCAACGTCCTGACTTTC

D: -
J: TRBJ1-4
V: TRBV18
size: -
CDR3: CASSPDRINEKLFF
DNA: TGTGCCAGCTCACCGGACAGAATTAATGAAAAACTGTTTTTT

D: -
J: TRBJ1-2
V: TRBV2
size: -
CDR3: CASSLQGWDGYTF
DNA: TGTGCCAGCAGTCTACAGGGATGGGATGGCTACACCTTC

D: -
J: TRBJ2-7
V: TRBV10-2
size: -
CDR3: CASSDRGLGSYEQYF
DNA: TGCGCCAGCAGTGATCGGGGATTGGGCTCCTACGAGCAGTACTTC

D: TRBD1
J: TRBJ2-7
V: TRBV11-2
size: -
CDR3: CASSPRTGLYEQYF
DNA: TGTGCCAGCAGCCCCCGGACAGGGCTCTACGAGCAGTACTTC

D: -
J: TRBJ1-1
V: TRBV11-2
size: -
CDR3: CASSLDPWGGNTEAFF
DNA: TGTGCCAGCAGCTTAGATCCTTGGGGGGGGAACACTGAAGCTTTCTTT

D: TRBD1
J: TRBJ2-1
V: TRBV28
size: -
CDR3: CASSPRTGGHNEQFF
DNA: TGTGCCAGCAGTCCTCGGACAGGGGGCCACAATGAGCAGTTCTTC

D: -
J: TRBJ2-4
V: TRBV6-5
size: -
CDR3: CASSPNFKSKNIQYF
DNA: TGTGCCAGCAGCCCGAACTTCAAATCCAAAAACATTCAGTACTTC

D: -
J: TRBJ1-1
V: TRBV5-1
size: -
CDR3: CASSLLGVNTEAFF
DNA: TGCGCCAGCAGCTTGCTAGGTGTGAACACTGAAGCTTTCTTT

D: TRBD1
J: TRBJ2-1
V: TRBV11-3
size: -
CDR3: CASSPGQVAEQFF
DNA: TGTGCCAGCAGCCCTGGACAGGTGGCCGAGCAGTTCTTC

D: -
J: TRBJ2-2
V: TRBV29-1
size: -
CDR3: CSVRENTGELFF
DNA: TGCAGCGTGCGGGAGAACACCGGGGAGCTGTTTTTT

D: -
J: TRBJ2-1
V: TRBV9
size: -
CDR3: CASSVRLGGNEQFF
DNA: TGTGCCAGCAGCGTAAGGCTGGGGGGCAATGAGCAGTTCTTC

D: TRBD1
J: TRBJ1-2
V: TRBV5-4
size: -
CDR3: CASSLRTDRAGNGYTF
DNA: TGTGCCAGCAGCTTGAGGACGGACAGGGCAGGAAATGGCTACACCTTC

D: TRBD2
J: TRBJ2-7
V: TRBV5-1
size: -
CDR3: CASSLTSGSQNF
DNA: TGCGCCAGCAGCTTGACTAGCGGGAGTCAAAACTTC

D: TRBD2
J: TRBJ2-1
V: TRBV5-6
size: -
CDR3: CASSLISLAGVNEQFF
DNA: TGTGCCAGCAGCTTAATTAGCTTAGCGGGAGTGAATGAGCAGTTCTTC

D: TRBD1
J: TRBJ1-4
V: TRBV5-6
size: -
CDR3: CASSLFRGQGIEKLFF
DNA: TGTGCCAGCAGCTTGTTTCGGGGACAGGGAATTGAAAAACTGTTTTTT

D: -
J: TRBJ2-5
V: TRBV7-9
size: many
CDR3: CASSLGYSAETQYF
DNA: TGTGCCAGCAGCTTAGGTTACTCAGCGGAGACCCAGTACTTC

D: TRBD2
J: TRBJ2-7
V: TRBV5-3
size: -
CDR3: CARSLAYYSGRPYEQYF
DNA: TGTGCCAGAAGCCTGGCATATTATAGCGGGAGGCCCTACGAGCAGTACTTC